This T cell receptor beta chain emerged from a study of blood T cell repertoires in COVID-19. Study overall: Sources were T cells, B-cell-depleted T cells, or PBMCs; the material itself was cDNA or gDNA.

The CDR3 has 12 amino acids. The ends were cut back, 6 bases at V and 1 base at J, with 4 bases in the middle. The germline gives CDR1 MNHEY, CDR2 SVGEGT. Assay used: immunoSEQ multiplex PCR; TCRdb lists only in-frame clones, some missing. The sample has about 88,000 clones, 90% to 95% seen once. This receptor was taken from a man aged 60 to 75 with acute or convalescent COVID-19. The chain recombines TRBV6-2 or TRBV6-3 with TRBJ1-5; D unresolved. Sequencing input: peripheral blood. DNA for the CDR3: TGTGCCAGCAGCCTAAGCAATCAGCCCCAGCATTTT. Amino acid sequence: CASSLSNQPQHF.